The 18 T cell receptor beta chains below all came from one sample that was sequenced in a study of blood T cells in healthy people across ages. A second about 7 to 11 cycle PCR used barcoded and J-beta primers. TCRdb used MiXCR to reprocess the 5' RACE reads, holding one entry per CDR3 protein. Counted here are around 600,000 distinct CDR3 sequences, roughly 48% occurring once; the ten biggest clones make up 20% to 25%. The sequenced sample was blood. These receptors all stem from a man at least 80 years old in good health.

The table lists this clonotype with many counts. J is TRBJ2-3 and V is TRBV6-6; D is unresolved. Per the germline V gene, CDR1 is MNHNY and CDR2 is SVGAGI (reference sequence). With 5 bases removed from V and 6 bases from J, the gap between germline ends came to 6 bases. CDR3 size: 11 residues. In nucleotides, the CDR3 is TGTGCCAGCAGTCAGGATGATACGCAGTATTTT. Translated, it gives CASSQDDTQYF.

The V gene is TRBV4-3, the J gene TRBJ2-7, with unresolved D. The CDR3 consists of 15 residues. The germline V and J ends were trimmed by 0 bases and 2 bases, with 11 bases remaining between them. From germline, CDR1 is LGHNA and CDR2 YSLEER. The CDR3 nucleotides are TGCGCCAGCAGCCAAGATCCAGGCAGCGCCTACGAGCAGTACTTC. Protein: CASSQDPGSAYEQYF.

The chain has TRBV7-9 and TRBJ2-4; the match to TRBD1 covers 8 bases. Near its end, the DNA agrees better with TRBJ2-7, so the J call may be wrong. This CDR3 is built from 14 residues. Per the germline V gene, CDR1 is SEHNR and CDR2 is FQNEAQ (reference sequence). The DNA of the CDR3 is TGTGCCAGCAGCTTAGCGGGACAGGATATCGAGCAGTACTTC. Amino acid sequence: CASSLAGQDIEQYF.

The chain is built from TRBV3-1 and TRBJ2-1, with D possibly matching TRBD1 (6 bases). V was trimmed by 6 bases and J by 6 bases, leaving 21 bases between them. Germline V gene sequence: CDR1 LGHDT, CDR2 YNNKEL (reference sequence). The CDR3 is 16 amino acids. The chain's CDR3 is CASRKGYRGNINEQFF. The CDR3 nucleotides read TGTGCCAGCAGGAAAGGTTATAGGGGGAATATCAATGAGCAGTTCTTC.

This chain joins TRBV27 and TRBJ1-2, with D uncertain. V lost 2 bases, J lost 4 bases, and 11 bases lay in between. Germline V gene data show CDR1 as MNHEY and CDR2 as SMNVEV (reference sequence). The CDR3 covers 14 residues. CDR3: CASSLRGPTYGYTF. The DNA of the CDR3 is TGTGCCAGCAGTTTAAGAGGGCCCACCTATGGCTACACCTTC.

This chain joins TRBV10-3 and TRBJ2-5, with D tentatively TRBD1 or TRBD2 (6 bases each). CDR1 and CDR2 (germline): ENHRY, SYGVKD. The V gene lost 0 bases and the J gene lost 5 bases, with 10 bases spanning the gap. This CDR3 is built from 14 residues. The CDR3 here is CAISESRGRETQYF. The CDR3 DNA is TGTGCCATCAGTGAGTCCCGGGGGCGGGAGACCCAGTACTTC.

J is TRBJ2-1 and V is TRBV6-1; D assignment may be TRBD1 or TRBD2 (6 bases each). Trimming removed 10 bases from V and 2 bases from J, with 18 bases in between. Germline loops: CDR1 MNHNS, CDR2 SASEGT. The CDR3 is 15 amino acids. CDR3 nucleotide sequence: TGTGCCACCCGCTCAGGAGGGGACACCTACAATGAGCAGTTCTTC. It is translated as CATRSGGDTYNEQFF.

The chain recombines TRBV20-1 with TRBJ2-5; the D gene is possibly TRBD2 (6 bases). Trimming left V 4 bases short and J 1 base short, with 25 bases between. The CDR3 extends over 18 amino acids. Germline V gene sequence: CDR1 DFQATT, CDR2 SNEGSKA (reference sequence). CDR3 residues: CSAIVYKGRREVQETQYF. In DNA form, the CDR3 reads TGCAGTGCTATAGTCTATAAGGGCCGCAGGGAGGTCCAAGAGACCCAGTACTTC.

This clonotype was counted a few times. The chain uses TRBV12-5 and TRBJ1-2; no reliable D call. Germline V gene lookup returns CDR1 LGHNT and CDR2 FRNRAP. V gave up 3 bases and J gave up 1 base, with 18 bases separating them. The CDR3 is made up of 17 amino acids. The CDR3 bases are TGTGCTAGTGGTTTTGGGGATGAGGCTGAGATTAACTATGGCTACACCTTC. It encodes CASGFGDEAEINYGYTF.

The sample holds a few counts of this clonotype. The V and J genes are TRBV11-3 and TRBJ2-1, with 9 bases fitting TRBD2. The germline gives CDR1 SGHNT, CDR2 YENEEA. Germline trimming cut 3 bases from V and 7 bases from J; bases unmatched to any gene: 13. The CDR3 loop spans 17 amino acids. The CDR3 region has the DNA TGTGCCAGCAGCTTGGATCCGACGGCGGGGGGGAGGAATGAGCAGTTCTTC. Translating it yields CASSLDPTAGGRNEQFF. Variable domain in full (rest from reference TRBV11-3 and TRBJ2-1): EAGVVQSPRYKIIEKKQPVAFWCNPISGHNTLYWYLQNLGQGPELLIRYENEEAVDDSQLPKDRFSAERLKGVDSTLKIQPAELGDSAVYLCASSLDPTAGGRNEQFFGPGTRLTVL.

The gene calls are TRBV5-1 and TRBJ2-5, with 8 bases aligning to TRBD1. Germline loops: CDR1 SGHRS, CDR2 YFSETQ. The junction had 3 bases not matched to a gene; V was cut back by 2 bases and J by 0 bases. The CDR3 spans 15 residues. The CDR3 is CASSFGQGHQETQYF. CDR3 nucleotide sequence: TGCGCCAGCAGCTTCGGACAGGGCCACCAAGAGACCCAGTACTTC. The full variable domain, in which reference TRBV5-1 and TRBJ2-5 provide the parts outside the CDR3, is KAGVTQTPRYLIKTRGQQVTLSCSPISGHRSVSWYQQTPGQGLQFLFEYFSETQRNKGNFPGRFSGRQFSNSRSEMNVSTLELGDSALYLCASSFGQGHQETQYFGPGTRLLVL.

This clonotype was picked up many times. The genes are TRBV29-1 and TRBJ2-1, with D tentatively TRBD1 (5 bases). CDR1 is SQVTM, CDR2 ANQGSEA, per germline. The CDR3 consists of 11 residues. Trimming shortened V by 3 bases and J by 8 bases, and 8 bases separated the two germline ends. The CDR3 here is CSVDRADEQFF. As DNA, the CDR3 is TGCAGCGTTGACAGGGCGGATGAGCAGTTCTTC.

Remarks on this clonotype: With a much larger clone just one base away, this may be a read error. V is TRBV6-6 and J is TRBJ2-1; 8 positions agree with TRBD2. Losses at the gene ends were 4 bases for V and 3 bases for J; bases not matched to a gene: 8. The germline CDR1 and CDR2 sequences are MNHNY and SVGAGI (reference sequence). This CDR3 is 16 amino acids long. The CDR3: CASSSVATSGYNEQFF. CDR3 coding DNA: TGTGCCAGCAGTTCCGTCGCTACTAGCGGCTACAATGAGCAGTTCTTC.

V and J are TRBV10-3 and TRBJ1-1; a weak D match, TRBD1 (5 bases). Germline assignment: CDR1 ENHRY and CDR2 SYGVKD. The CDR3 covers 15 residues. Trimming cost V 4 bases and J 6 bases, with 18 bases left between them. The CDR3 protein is CAISVGGRGYAEAFF. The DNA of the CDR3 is TGTGCCATCAGTGTTGGGGGAAGGGGATACGCTGAAGCTTTCTTT.

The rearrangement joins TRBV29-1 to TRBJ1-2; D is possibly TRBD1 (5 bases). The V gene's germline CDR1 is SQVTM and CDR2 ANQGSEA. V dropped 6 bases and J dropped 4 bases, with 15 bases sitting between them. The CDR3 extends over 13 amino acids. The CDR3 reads CSVTLGEGYGYTF. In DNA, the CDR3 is TGCAGCGTCACCCTGGGGGAGGGCTATGGCTACACCTTC.

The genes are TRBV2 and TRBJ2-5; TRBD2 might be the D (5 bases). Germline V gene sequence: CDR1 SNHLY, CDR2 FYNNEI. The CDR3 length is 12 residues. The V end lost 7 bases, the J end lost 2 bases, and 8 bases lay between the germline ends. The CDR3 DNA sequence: TGTGCCAGCAACCGGGAACAAGAGACCCAGTACTTC. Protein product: CASNREQETQYF.

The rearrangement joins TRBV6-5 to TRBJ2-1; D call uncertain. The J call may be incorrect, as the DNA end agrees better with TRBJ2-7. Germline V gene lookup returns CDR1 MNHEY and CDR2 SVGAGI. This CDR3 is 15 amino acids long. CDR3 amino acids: CASSQTPSSYNEQYF. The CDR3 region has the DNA TGTGCCAGCAGCCAGACACCCAGCTCCTACAATGAGCAGTACTTC.

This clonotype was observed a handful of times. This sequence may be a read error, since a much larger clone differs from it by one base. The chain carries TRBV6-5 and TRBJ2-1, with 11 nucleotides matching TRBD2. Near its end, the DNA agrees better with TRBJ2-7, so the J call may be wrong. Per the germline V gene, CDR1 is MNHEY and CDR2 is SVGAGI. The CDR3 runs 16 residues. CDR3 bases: TGTGCCAGCAGATGGACTAGCGGGCTCTCCTACAATGAGCAGTACTTC. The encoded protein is CASRWTSGLSYNEQYF.